This T cell receptor beta chain appears in the sequencing data of a study of control samples from healthy donors and cancer patients. The CDR3 contains 13 residues. The germline V and J ends were trimmed by 3 bases and 0 bases, with 7 bases remaining between them. CDR1 is SGDLS and CDR2 is YYNGEE in the germline V gene. Using immunoSEQ multiplex PCR, the repertoire was profiled, and TCRdb retains in-frame clones only, with some absent. This table has about 140,000 clones, 90% to 95% appearing once. The receptor was isolated from a man in his forties in good health. The chain links TRBV9 to TRBJ2-7; possibly TRBD1 for D (5 bases). The sequencing input was blood. The CDR3 sequence: CASSGDSSYEQYF. The CDR3 DNA reads TGTGCCAGCAGCGGAGACAGCTCCTACGAGCAGTACTTC.